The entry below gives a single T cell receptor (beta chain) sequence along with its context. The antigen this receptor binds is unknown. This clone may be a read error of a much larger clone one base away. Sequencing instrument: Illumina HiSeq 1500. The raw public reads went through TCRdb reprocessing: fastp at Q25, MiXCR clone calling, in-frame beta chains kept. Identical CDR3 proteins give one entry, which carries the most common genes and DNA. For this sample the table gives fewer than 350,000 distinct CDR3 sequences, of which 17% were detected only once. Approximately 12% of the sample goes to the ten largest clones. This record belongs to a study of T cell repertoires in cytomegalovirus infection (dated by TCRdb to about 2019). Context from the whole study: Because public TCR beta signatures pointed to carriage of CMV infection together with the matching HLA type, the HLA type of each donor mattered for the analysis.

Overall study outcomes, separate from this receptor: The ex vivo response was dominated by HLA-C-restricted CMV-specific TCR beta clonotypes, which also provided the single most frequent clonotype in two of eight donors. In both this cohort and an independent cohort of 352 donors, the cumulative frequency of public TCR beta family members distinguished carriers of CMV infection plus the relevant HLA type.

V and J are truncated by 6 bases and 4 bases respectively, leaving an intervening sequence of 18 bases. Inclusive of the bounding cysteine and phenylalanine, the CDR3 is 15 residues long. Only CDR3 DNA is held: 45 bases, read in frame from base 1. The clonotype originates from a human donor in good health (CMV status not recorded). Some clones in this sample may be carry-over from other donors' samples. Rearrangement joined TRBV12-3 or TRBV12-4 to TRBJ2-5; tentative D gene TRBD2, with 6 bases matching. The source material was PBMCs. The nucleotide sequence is TGTGCCAGCAGGCAATCGGGACTTCTCTCAGAGACCCAGTACTTC. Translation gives CASRQSGLLSETQYF.